The 21 T cell receptor beta chains reported below all come from one sample, sequenced in a study of shared clonotypes between healthy human individuals. Produced via immunoSEQ multiplex PCR; TCRdb's table is partial and in-frame only. The table records some 530,000 clones, 70% to 80% of them present only once. What was sequenced was PBMCs. Receptor source: a woman in her forties in good health. Some clones in this sample may be carry-over from other donors' samples.

This sequence joins TRBV18 and TRBJ1-4; weak D call: TRBD1 (5 bases). The V gene's germline CDR1 is KGHSH and CDR2 LQKENI. V lost 5 bases and J 6 bases, leaving 16 bases between the germline ends. The CDR3 is 15 amino acids. In DNA form, the CDR3 reads TGTGCCAGCTCAGACCCCCGGGGGAAGGATGAAAAACTGTTTTTT. It translates to CASSDPRGKDEKLFF.

In this sample, this clone turned up a few times. The V call is TRBV5-1, the J call TRBJ2-1; TRBD2 agrees at 8 bases. From germline, CDR1 is SGHRS and CDR2 YFSETQ. J was trimmed by 5 bases and V by 4 bases; bases with no gene match: 2. This CDR3 has 13 residues. CDR3 in DNA: TGCGCCAGCAGCCCGGGAGGGGACAATGAGCAGTTCTTC. It translates to CASSPGGDNEQFF. The full variable domain, rest sourced from reference TRBV5-1 and TRBJ2-1, is KAGVTQTPRYLIKTRGQQVTLSCSPISGHRSVSWYQQTPGQGLQFLFEYFSETQRNKGNFPGRFSGRQFSNSRSEMNVSTLELGDSALYLCASSPGGDNEQFFGPGTRLTVL.

This clone turned up a few times. The V and J genes are TRBV4-3 and TRBJ2-7, with 8 bases that match TRBD1. The CDR3 extends over 15 amino acids. V lost 0 bases and J lost 2; bases outside the gene matches: 3. The germline V gene has CDR1 LGHNA and CDR2 YSLEER. CDR3 bases: TGCGCCAGCAGCCAAGATCCCAGGGGGCCCTACGAGCAGTACTTC. Translated: CASSQDPRGPYEQYF.

The chain is built from TRBV7-2 and TRBJ2-1; TRBD2 aligns across 10 bases. CDR1 is SGHTA and CDR2 is FQGNSA in the germline V gene. V trimming: 5 bases; J trimming: 4 bases; junction bases outside the gene matches: 5. The CDR3 contains 15 residues. CDR3 residues: CASSTTSGEYNEQFF. Here the CDR3 DNA reads TGTGCCAGCAGCACCACTAGCGGGGAGTACAATGAGCAGTTCTTC.

This clone was counted a single time. In DNA, the CDR3 is TGCGCCAGCAGCCAAGAATGGACTAGCTCGGCCGGGGAGCTGTTTTTT. As protein: CASSQEWTSSAGELFF. V usage is TRBV4-1 and J usage is TRBJ2-2; 8 bases line up with TRBD2. With V trimmed by 0 bases and J by 6 bases, 6 bases remained unmatched. The CDR3 spans 16 residues. Germline CDR1 reads MGHRA; CDR2 reads YSYEKL.

The gene calls are TRBV4-1 and TRBJ1-5; D may be TRBD1 (6 bases). In germline, CDR1 is MGHRA, CDR2 YSYEKL. V was cut by 0 bases and J by 3 bases, with 12 bases left in between. CDR3 length: 16 amino acids. The CDR3 sequence: CASSQEGGLYNQPQHF. The CDR3 nucleotides are TGCGCCAGCAGCCAAGAGGGGGGGCTGTACAATCAGCCCCAGCATTTT.

This chain connects TRBV10-3 to TRBJ1-6; D unclear. Between the trimmed V and J ends, which lost 2 bases and 9 bases, there was a span of 11 bases. The CDR3 runs to 14 residues. From germline, CDR1 is ENHRY and CDR2 SYGVKD. CDR3 nucleotides: TGTGCCATCAGTGAGACCGAGACTCGTTCACCCCTCCACTTT. It translates to CAISETETRSPLHF.

V gene TRBV15 combines with J gene TRBJ2-2, with 9 bases aligning to TRBD2. CDR3 length equals 18 residues. The germline gives CDR1 LNHNV, CDR2 YYDKDF (reference sequence). V was clipped by 0 bases and J by 2 bases; unmatched bases: 7. The DNA of the CDR3 is TGTGCCACCAGCAGAGATCGGGCGACTAGCGGAAACACCGGGGAGCTGTTTTTT. Translating gives CATSRDRATSGNTGELFF.

The rearrangement uses TRBV9 and TRBJ2-1; D is possibly TRBD1 (5 bases). The CDR3 sequence is 17 residues long. Germline CDR1 is SGDLS and CDR2 is YYNGEE. The V and J ends lost 0 bases and 4 bases respectively, with 17 bases between them. This chain's CDR3 is CASSVAGSLLLYNEQFF. The CDR3 region has the DNA TGTGCCAGCAGCGTAGCAGGGTCCCTCTTACTTTACAATGAGCAGTTCTTC.

The V call is TRBV7-6, the J call TRBJ1-3; D unresolved. Trimming removed 5 bases at V and 7 bases at J, with 9 bases between. Germline V gene sequence: CDR1 SGHVS, CDR2 FNYEAQ. The CDR3 has 12 residues. The DNA of the CDR3 is TGTGCCAGCAGCACAGAGGTCAACACCATATATTTT. This codes for CASSTEVNTIYF.

This chain uses TRBV19 with TRBJ2-6, with D possibly matching TRBD2 (5 bases). This CDR3 is built from 17 residues. Germline V CDR1 and CDR2: LNHDA, SQIVND (reference sequence). The V end lost 6 bases, the J end lost 0 bases, and 15 bases lay between the germline ends. The CDR3 region is CASRVWTARSGANVLTF. CDR3 nucleotides: TGTGCCAGTAGGGTTTGGACTGCTCGCTCTGGGGCCAACGTCCTGACTTTC.

This sequence joins TRBV21-1 and TRBJ1-4; whether TRBD1, the table's D call, matches the DNA was not checked. TRBV21-1 is classified as a pseudogene. The CDR3 runs to 10 residues. CDR3 sequence reads: CASPQGRLFF. Here the CDR3 DNA reads TGTGCCAGCCCCCAGGGGAGACTGTTTTTT.

V and J are TRBV5-4 and TRBJ2-7; a possible D gene is TRBD2 (5 bases). CDR3 length: 15 amino acids. CDR1 SGHNT and CDR2 YYREEE come from the germline V gene (reference sequence). The V gene lost 2 bases and the J gene lost 6 bases, with 18 bases spanning the gap. CDR3 nucleotide sequence: TGTGCCAGCAGCTTTGACGGGAAAACAATCTCCGAGCAGTACTTC. The encoded protein is CASSFDGKTISEQYF.

This clone was seen a handful of times. This rearrangement joins TRBV7-3 to TRBJ2-5; D not resolved. Per germline, CDR1 SGHTA and CDR2 FQGTGA. CDR3 length equals 13 residues. Trimming took off 5 bases at V and 0 bases at J, with 7 bases between the two ends. CDR3: CASSPTNQETQYF. The CDR3 DNA follows: TGTGCCAGCAGCCCGACCAACCAAGAGACCCAGTACTTC.

This chain uses TRBV28 with TRBJ1-5, with TRBD1 matching over 8 bases. V gave up 2 bases and J gave up 7 bases; unmatched junction bases: 7. Germline CDR1 is MDHEN and CDR2 is SYDVKM. This CDR3 is built from 15 residues. CDR3 coding DNA: TGTGCCAGCAGTTTAATGCAGGGGGCGATCCAGCCCCAGCATTTT. Protein product: CASSLMQGAIQPQHF.

The rearrangement links TRBV6-1 to TRBJ2-7; 10 bases line up with TRBD2. The CDR3 runs to 15 residues. Germline V gene lookup returns CDR1 MNHNS and CDR2 SASEGT. V dropped 6 bases and J dropped 4; count of bases not matched to a gene: 9. CDR3 residues: CASRGKSGRAYEQYF. For the CDR3, the DNA is TGTGCCAGCAGAGGAAAAAGCGGGAGGGCTTACGAGCAGTACTTC.

This clone was seen a handful of times. The rearrangement joins TRBV2 to TRBJ2-2; D unclear. Germline V gene sequence: CDR1 SNHLY, CDR2 FYNNEI. Trimming took 4 bases from V and 3 from J, leaving 6 bases between them. This CDR3 is 13 amino acids long. As DNA, the CDR3 is TGTGCCAGCAGTGGAGTGCACACCGGGGAGCTGTTTTTT. Its protein product is CASSGVHTGELFF.

The chain is built from TRBV4-3 and TRBJ2-7; either TRBD1 or TRBD2 may fit D (6 bases each). Trimming removed 1 base at V and 6 bases at J, with 10 bases between. The CDR3 runs 13 residues. Germline loops: CDR1 LGHNA, CDR2 YSLEER. The chain's CDR3 is CASSQVRGGEQYF. CDR3 nucleotide sequence: TGCGCCAGCAGCCAAGTCAGGGGAGGCGAGCAGTACTTC.

This chain links TRBV11-2 with TRBJ2-3, with D possibly called TRBD1 or TRBD2 (6 bases each). This CDR3 has 16 amino acids. Germline CDR1 and CDR2: SGHAT and FQNNGV. Trimming shortened V by 5 bases and J by 4 bases, and 19 bases separated the two germline ends. DNA for the CDR3: TGTGCCAGCAGCCCCATGATTGGGGGGCAATCAGATACGCAGTATTTT. Translated, it gives CASSPMIGGQSDTQYF.

J is TRBJ2-5 and V is TRBV5-4; a weak D match, TRBD1 (5 bases). TRBJ2-7 explains the end of the DNA better; the J call may be wrong. The CDR3 covers 14 residues. From germline, CDR1 is SGHNT and CDR2 YYREEE (reference sequence). The CDR3 here is CASSLGQGSYEQYF. In nucleotides, the CDR3 is TGTGCCAGCAGCTTGGGGCAGGGATCCTACGAGCAGTACTTC.

This sequence joins TRBV6-5 and TRBJ2-2; 11 bases are shared with TRBD2. The junction had 6 bases not matched to a gene; V was cut back by 7 bases and J by 5 bases. From germline, CDR1 is MNHEY and CDR2 SVGAGI. The CDR3 spans 15 residues. The CDR3 DNA reads TGTGCCAGCAATCTAGCGGGAGGTATGACCGGGGAGCTGTTTTTT. As protein: CASNLAGGMTGELFF.